One sample yielded the 7 T cell receptor beta chains listed below, sequenced in a study of blood T cell repertoires in COVID-19. Data came from immunoSEQ multiplex PCR; TCRdb stores just in-frame clones and leaves some out. In the table there are 95,000 to 110,000 clones, less than 90% of which are singletons. Sequencing used peripheral blood. The source of these receptors is a human donor in a cohort sampled during active COVID-19.

The sample holds a few counts of this clone. The rearrangement links TRBV6-2 or TRBV6-3 to TRBJ1-5; unclear D gene. The CDR3 contains 15 residues. The germline CDR1 and CDR2 sequences are MNHEY and SVGEGT. V gave up 3 bases and J gave up 7 bases, with 16 bases separating them. The CDR3 DNA follows: TGTGCCAGCAGTTATGTGCTCGGGGAAATGCAGCCCCAGCATTTT. This gives the protein CASSYVLGEMQPQHF.

This chain connects TRBV18 to TRBJ1-2; D may be TRBD1 (6 bases). Germline V gene lookup returns CDR1 KGHSH and CDR2 LQKENI. Trimming cost V 6 bases and J 1 base, with 18 bases left between them. The CDR3 sequence is 16 residues long. In nucleotides, the CDR3 is TGTGCCAGCTCGCCCGGCGAGGGACAACTTAACTATGGCTACACCTTC. Amino acids: CASSPGEGQLNYGYTF.

V is TRBV5-1 and J is TRBJ2-5, with D maybe TRBD1 (5 bases). Germline CDR1 reads SGHRS; CDR2 reads YFSETQ. The CDR3 extends over 14 amino acids. The germline V and J ends were trimmed by 0 bases and 5 bases, with 11 bases remaining between them. CDR3 coding DNA: TGCGCCAGCAGCTTGGGGGGCCAGAGGGAGACCCAGTACTTC. This encodes CASSLGGQRETQYF.

The J gene is TRBJ2-3, the V gene TRBV19, with D possibly TRBD2 on 6 matching bases. V was pared by 3 bases and J by 3 bases, with 19 bases between. Germline V lookup: CDR1 LNHDA, CDR2 SQIVND (reference sequence). The CDR3 totals 17 residues. The CDR3 is CASSMTGEFPWTDTQYF. The CDR3 coding sequence is TGTGCCAGTAGTATGACGGGAGAGTTCCCTTGGACAGATACGCAGTATTTT.

This chain links TRBV9 with TRBJ2-2, with 7 bases that match TRBD2. CDR1 is SGDLS and CDR2 is YYNGEE in the germline V gene. Germline trimming cut 0 bases from V and 6 bases from J; bases unmatched to any gene: 8. The CDR3 is 16 amino acids. This CDR3 is CASSVAGGLAAGELFF. In DNA form, the CDR3 reads TGTGCCAGCAGCGTAGCGGGAGGTCTAGCGGCCGGGGAGCTGTTTTTT.

V and J are TRBV19 and TRBJ1-2; TRBD1 aligns across 8 bases. After removal of 7 bases from V and 4 bases from J, the junction contained 8 bases not matched to a gene. Germline CDR1 reads LNHDA; CDR2 reads SQIVND (reference sequence). The CDR3 has 14 amino acids. CDR3 sequence: CASNGQGAGYGYTF. The CDR3 DNA reads as TGTGCCAGTAACGGACAGGGTGCAGGCTATGGCTACACCTTC.

The rearrangement uses TRBV5-1 and TRBJ2-3, with 8 bases that match TRBD2. V was clipped by 7 bases and J by 2 bases; unmatched bases: 9. This CDR3 region has 15 residues. CDR1 is SGHRS and CDR2 is YFSETQ in the germline V gene. The CDR3 reads CASGATTSVTDTQYF. The CDR3 bases are TGCGCCAGCGGAGCTACGACTAGCGTCACAGATACGCAGTATTTT.